One sample yielded the 5 T cell receptor beta chains listed below, sequenced in a study of cytomegalovirus exposure and HLA in healthy donors. The PCR was carried out with 60 Vbeta primers and 13 Jbeta primers. Assay: immunoSEQ multiplex PCR; the TCRdb copy retains only in-frame clones and omits some. In the table there are over 130,000 clones, roughly 87% of which are singletons. The sample taken for sequencing was PBMCs. The receptors here all came from a woman in her thirties or forties in good health and CMV-seronegative.

This clone has only one observation. V gene TRBV6-1 combines with J gene TRBJ2-1, with a weak D call TRBD1 (6 bases). This CDR3 contains 14 residues. With 10 bases removed from V and 2 bases from J, the gap between germline ends came to 15 bases. Germline CDR1 is MNHNS and CDR2 is SASEGT. CDR3 sequence reads: CATQSGTTYNEQFF. The CDR3 nucleotides read TGTGCCACTCAGTCCGGGACAACCTACAATGAGCAGTTCTTC.

The J gene is TRBJ2-1, the V gene TRBV5-1; 10 bases are a match to TRBD2. Germline CDR1 reads SGHRS; CDR2 reads YFSETQ. The CDR3 sequence is 16 residues long. V shed 4 bases and J 2 bases; nucleotides not matched to a gene: 6. In nucleotides, the CDR3 is TGCGCCAGCAGCCCTAGCGGGGGCCGAACCTACAATGAGCAGTTCTTC. It codes for CASSPSGGRTYNEQFF.

The V call is TRBV2, the J call TRBJ2-1; D remains ambiguous. V gave up 8 bases and J gave up 8 bases, with 16 bases separating them. The CDR3 runs to 13 residues. Germline V gene data show CDR1 as SNHLY and CDR2 as FYNNEI. The CDR3 DNA follows: TGTGCCAGCGACCGCGGCCTCCTCGATGAGCAGTTCTTC. Protein: CASDRGLLDEQFF.

A word on this clone: Other DNA sequences of this sample code for an identical CDR3. CDR3 protein: CASSRAYEQYF. The CDR3, as DNA: TGTGCCAGCAGCCGGGCCTACGAGCAGTACTTC. The J gene is TRBJ2-7, the V gene TRBV11-2; D remains ambiguous. The CDR3 extends over 11 amino acids. V was shortened by 5 bases and J by 2 bases, with 4 bases between the two germline ends. Germline CDR1 and CDR2: SGHAT and FQNNGV.

The gene calls are TRBV6-6 and TRBJ1-3; D is undetermined. The germline V gene encodes CDR1 MNHNY and CDR2 SVGAGI (reference sequence). The CDR3 loop spans 13 amino acids. Trimming pared 8 bases from V and 0 bases from J, leaving 8 bases between. CDR3 sequence (DNA): TGTGCCAGCCAACTCGACTCTGGAAACACCATATATTTT. Translation: CASQLDSGNTIYF.